Described below is a single TCR beta chain sequence and its context. In the authors' workflow: From reference gene primer amplification, estimates of nucleated cell counts were derived. Method: immunoSEQ multiplex PCR; TCRdb's copy keeps in-frame clones and lacks some. V and J calls and clone size are copied from that table; D and trimming were computed from the DNA. The table shows roughly 330,000 clones, with 88% occurring only once. The germline CDR1 and CDR2 sequences are MDHEN and SYDVKM. The V end lost 1 base, the J end lost 8 bases, and 8 bases lay between the germline ends. The CDR3 length is 12 residues. This entry is derived from a study of blood T cell repertoires in COVID-19.

This sequence originates from a man aged 25 to 45 who had recovered from COVID-19. Material: PBMCs or T cells enriched from blood (not recorded which). The chain carries TRBV28 and TRBJ1-2; D perhaps matches TRBD1 (5 bases). The CDR3 is CASSLSGLGYTF. In nucleotides, the CDR3 is TGTGCCAGCAGTTTATCAGGGCTCGGCTACACCTTC.